These 28 T cell receptor beta chains were sequenced from one sample in a study of shared clonotypes between healthy human individuals. Assay used: immunoSEQ multiplex PCR; TCRdb lists only in-frame clones, some missing. In the table there are approximately 2.1 million clones, 90% to 95% of which are singletons. Source material: naive CD4+ T cells from PBMCs. Subset reported: CD45RA+ positively selected. These receptors originate from a young man in good health. Some clones in this sample may be carry-over from other donors' samples.

CDR3 DNA: TGCGCCAGCAGCCAAGATACGGGGTGGCTGCCCGATGAGCAGTTCTTC. Translating gives CASSQDTGWLPDEQFF. The chain carries TRBV4-3 and TRBJ2-1; D possibly corresponds to TRBD2 (5 bases). The ends were cut back, 0 bases at V and 8 bases at J, with 17 bases in the middle. Germline lookup yields CDR1 LGHNA and CDR2 YSLEER. The CDR3 covers 16 residues.

J is TRBJ1-1 and V is TRBV28; weak D call: TRBD1 (5 bases). Germline CDR1 reads MDHEN; CDR2 reads SYDVKM. This CDR3 has 12 residues. Trimming took 6 bases from V and 5 from J, leaving 10 bases between them. CDR3: CASRVSGTEAFF. The DNA for the CDR3 is TGTGCCAGCAGGGTATCAGGGACTGAAGCTTTCTTT.

The chain employs TRBV7-9 and TRBJ1-2, with D possibly being TRBD1 (5 bases). V was shortened by 6 bases and J by 2 bases, with 13 bases between the two germline ends. Germline CDR1 is SEHNR and CDR2 is FQNEAQ (reference sequence). This CDR3 comprises 14 residues. The DNA of the CDR3 is TGTGCCAGCAGTACCGGGACGCAGAACTATGGCTACACCTTC. Amino acid sequence: CASSTGTQNYGYTF.

This chain joins TRBV29-1 and TRBJ1-1; unclear D gene. Germline V gene data show CDR1 as SQVTM and CDR2 as ANQGSEA. The CDR3 has 14 residues. V lost 3 bases and J 0 bases, leaving 11 bases between the germline ends. DNA for the CDR3: TGCAGCGTTGAGCGGAAGCTTATGAACACTGAAGCTTTCTTT. Translation gives CSVERKLMNTEAFF.

This chain joins TRBV27 and TRBJ1-4; D is undetermined. The CDR3 has 17 residues. V lost 6 bases to trimming and J lost 6 bases, with 23 bases between them. The germline CDR1 and CDR2 sequences are MNHEY and SMNVEV (reference sequence). The CDR3 nucleotides are TGTGCCAGCAGCCCCCCATCAGCGGGAGCCCACTATGAAAAACTGTTTTTT. Translating gives CASSPPSAGAHYEKLFF.

The V gene is TRBV4-1, the J gene TRBJ2-4; D gene uncertain. Germline CDR1 is MGHRA and CDR2 is YSYEKL. Trimming shortened V by 1 base and J by 1 base, and 5 bases separated the two germline ends. The CDR3 extends over 14 amino acids. The CDR3 is CASSQGVAKNIQYF. DNA for the CDR3: TGCGCCAGCAGCCAAGGGGTCGCCAAAAACATTCAGTACTTC.

V usage is TRBV11-2 and J usage is TRBJ2-7; 9 nucleotides agree with TRBD1. This CDR3 has 15 amino acids. Trimming cost V 5 bases and J 3 bases; bases outside gene matches: 8. CDR1 SGHAT and CDR2 FQNNGV come from the germline V gene. CDR3 sequence (DNA): TGTGCCAGCAGCCGTGGGACAGGGAGACTCTACGAGCAGTACTTC. The encoded protein is CASSRGTGRLYEQYF.

V is TRBV18 and J is TRBJ2-7; TRBD2 aligns across 13 bases. The V gene's germline CDR1 is KGHSH and CDR2 LQKENI. This CDR3 has 14 residues. Germline trimming cut 5 bases from V and 5 bases from J; bases unmatched to any gene: 3. In DNA, the CDR3 is TGTGCCAGCTCAGAGGGACTAGCGGGAAACGAGCAGTACTTC. This encodes CASSEGLAGNEQYF. The entire variable domain, with the rest obtained from reference TRBV18 and TRBJ2-7, is as follows: NAGVMQNPRHLVRRRGQEARLRCSPMKGHSHVYWYRQLPEEGLKFMVYLQKENIIDESGMPKERFSAEFPKEGPSILRIQQVVRGDSAAYFCASSEGLAGNEQYFGPGTRLTVT.

J is TRBJ2-1 and V is TRBV18; D possibly matches TRBD1 or TRBD2 (5 bases each). V gave up 11 bases and J gave up 5 bases, with 19 bases separating them. Germline CDR1 reads KGHSH; CDR2 reads LQKENI. The CDR3 runs 14 residues. CDR3 sequence reads: CADKVQGVDNEQFF. The CDR3 DNA sequence: TGTGCCGACAAAGTCCAGGGAGTGGACAATGAGCAGTTCTTC.

The rearrangement joins TRBV5-1 to TRBJ2-1, with D maybe TRBD2 (6 bases). Germline V lookup: CDR1 SGHRS, CDR2 YFSETQ. Trimming took off 2 bases at V and 2 bases at J, with 14 bases between the two ends. The CDR3 loop spans 16 amino acids. The CDR3 spells CASSFSSAQTYNEQFF. CDR3 in DNA: TGCGCCAGCAGCTTTTCTAGCGCCCAAACCTACAATGAGCAGTTCTTC.

A remark on this clone: Other DNA sequences in the sample encode the same CDR3. This chain connects TRBV5-1 to TRBJ1-2; the match to TRBD1 covers 8 bases. Looked up from germline, CDR1 is SGHRS and CDR2 is YFSETQ. The CDR3 is 14 residues long. Losses at the gene ends were 4 bases for V and 2 bases for J; bases not matched to a gene: 4. The CDR3 loop reads CASSPRTGNYGYTF. CDR3 nucleotide sequence: TGCGCCAGCAGCCCGCGGACAGGGAACTATGGCTACACCTTC.

The chain joins TRBV5-1 to TRBJ2-7; TRBD2 matches 7 bases. Germline-derived CDR1 and CDR2 are SGHRS and YFSETQ. V gave up 1 base and J gave up 2 bases; unmatched junction bases: 6. CDR3 length: 15 amino acids. Written as DNA, the CDR3 is TGCGCCAGCAGCTTGATCTCTAGCGGACCCTACGAGCAGTACTTC. It codes for CASSLISSGPYEQYF.

This clone has only a few counts. Distinct nucleotide sequences in the sample also encode this CDR3. The rearrangement joins TRBV28 to TRBJ1-1; no clear D. Germline V gene sequence: CDR1 MDHEN, CDR2 SYDVKM. The CDR3 covers 12 residues. V gave up 1 base and J gave up 1 base, with 1 base separating them. The CDR3 protein is CASSLSNTEAFF. CDR3 nucleotide sequence: TGTGCCAGCAGTTTATCGAACACTGAAGCTTTCTTT.

The gene calls are TRBV5-1 and TRBJ2-5; either TRBD1 or TRBD2 may fit D (5 bases each). The CDR3 covers 15 residues. V lost 4 bases and J 5 bases, leaving 18 bases between the germline ends. The V gene's germline CDR1 is SGHRS and CDR2 YFSETQ. The CDR3 protein is CASSPGTQGGETQYF. Here the CDR3 DNA reads TGCGCCAGCAGCCCCGGGACGCAGGGTGGGGAGACCCAGTACTTC.

As concerns this clone: The same CDR3 is also encoded by other DNA sequences in this sample. The CDR3 nucleotides read TGTGCCAGCAGTTTGGGAGGGGACACTGAAGCTTTCTTT. This sequence encodes CASSLGGDTEAFF. The V gene is TRBV28, the J gene TRBJ1-1, with TRBD1 as a possible D gene (5 bases). CDR3 length: 13 amino acids. Between the trimmed V and J ends, which lost 3 bases and 3 bases, there was a span of 8 bases. Germline CDR1 reads MDHEN; CDR2 reads SYDVKM.

About this clone: This sample includes further DNA sequences coding for the same CDR3. The genes are TRBV27 and TRBJ2-7, with D possibly TRBD1 on 6 matching bases. This CDR3 is built from 13 residues. Between the trimmed V and J ends, which lost 3 bases and 1 base, there was a span of 7 bases. Germline CDR1 is MNHEY and CDR2 is SMNVEV (reference sequence). CDR3 region: CASSFRGSYEQYF. CDR3 coding DNA: TGTGCCAGCAGTTTCAGGGGTTCCTACGAGCAGTACTTC.

Regarding this clone: Other nucleotide sequences in the sample specify the same CDR3. The CDR3 DNA is TGTGCCAGCAGGGAGGAGGGACAGAGCACTGAAGCTTTCTTT. This sequence encodes CASREEGQSTEAFF. This sequence joins TRBV6-1 and TRBJ1-1, with 7 bases that match TRBD1. Trimming removed 6 bases from V and 4 bases from J; junction bases left unmatched: 8. The CDR3 extends over 14 amino acids. CDR1 MNHNS and CDR2 SASEGT come from the germline V gene.

The chain couples TRBV9 to TRBJ1-2, with D uncertain. V was pared by 5 bases and J by 5 bases, with 13 bases between. Germline CDR1 reads SGDLS; CDR2 reads YYNGEE. The CDR3 totals 13 residues. CDR3 residues: CASSGPKSYGYTF. In DNA, the CDR3 is TGTGCCAGCAGTGGACCGAAATCTTATGGCTACACCTTC.

V and J are TRBV27 and TRBJ2-5; no clear D gene. Deletions cut 3 bases from V and 5 bases from J, with 13 bases between. The CDR3 totals 14 residues. Germline V gene lookup returns CDR1 MNHEY and CDR2 SMNVEV (reference sequence). The chain's CDR3 is CASSFTSPWETQYF. The CDR3 DNA reads as TGTGCCAGCAGTTTCACCTCGCCGTGGGAGACCCAGTACTTC.

The chain has TRBV2 and TRBJ1-3; D is uncertain. Germline CDR1 is SNHLY and CDR2 is FYNNEI. The CDR3 is 14 amino acids. V lost 3 bases to trimming and J lost 1 base, with 7 bases between them. The CDR3 bases are TGTGCCAGCAGTGAGGGGTTTTCTGGAAACACCATATATTTT. The encoded protein is CASSEGFSGNTIYF.

The chain links TRBV9 to TRBJ1-2; D is perhaps TRBD1 (5 bases). The ends were cut back, 0 bases at V and 1 base at J, with 10 bases in the middle. CDR1 and CDR2 from the germline V gene are SGDLS and YYNGEE. The CDR3 length is 15 residues. The CDR3 reads CASSVGRVYNYGYTF. CDR3 coding DNA: TGTGCCAGCAGCGTAGGCAGGGTCTATAACTATGGCTACACCTTC. Filled out from reference TRBV9 and TRBJ1-2, the complete variable domain reads DSGVTQTPKHLITATGQRVTLRCSPRSGDLSVYWYQQSLDQGLQFLIQYYNGEERAKGNILERFSAQQFPDLHSELNLSSLELGDSALYFCASSVGRVYNYGYTFGSGTRLTVV.

The J gene is TRBJ2-5, the V gene TRBV6-1, with a possible D match to TRBD1 (6 bases). This CDR3 has 13 residues. Germline assignment: CDR1 MNHNS and CDR2 SASEGT. Trimming left V 6 bases short and J 5 bases short, with 13 bases between. In DNA form, the CDR3 reads TGTGCCAGCAGCACCGACAGGTGGGAGACCCAGTACTTC. This codes for CASSTDRWETQYF.

Regarding this clone: Other DNA sequences in this specimen translate into the identical CDR3. V is TRBV6-1 and J is TRBJ1-3; possible D gene TRBD1, 6 bases. The CDR3 has 13 residues. Germline V gives CDR1 MNHNS, CDR2 SASEGT. The V end was cut by 8 bases, the J end by 0 bases, with 8 bases between. CDR3 sequence reads: CASRDNSGNTIYF. The CDR3 DNA is TGTGCCAGCCGGGACAACTCTGGAAACACCATATATTTT.

The chain carries TRBV5-1 and TRBJ2-1, with TRBD1 matching 9 bases. From germline, CDR1 is SGHRS and CDR2 YFSETQ. V was pared by 7 bases and J by 2 bases, with 1 base of the junction left unmatched. The CDR3 sequence is 13 residues long. The CDR3 sequence is CASGDRAYNEQFF. The DNA of the CDR3 is TGCGCCAGCGGGGACAGGGCCTACAATGAGCAGTTCTTC.

The rearrangement uses TRBV4-3 and TRBJ1-2, with a weak D call TRBD1 (5 bases). Germline CDR1 is LGHNA and CDR2 is YSLEER. The CDR3 runs 16 residues. The V end was cut by 0 bases, the J end by 8 bases, with 19 bases between. As DNA, the CDR3 is TGCGCCAGCAGCCAAGATAGACAGCCCCGATCGAGCGGCTACACCTTC. As protein: CASSQDRQPRSSGYTF.

About this clone itself: The junction does not match germline at one end; this may be a read error. The V and J genes are TRBV6-5 and TRBJ2-3; TRBD1 matches 9 bases. The CDR3 has 13 amino acids. CDR1 is MNHEY and CDR2 is SVGAGI in the germline V gene. The CDR3 region is CTSSDRGTDTQYF. In nucleotides, the CDR3 is TGTACCAGCAGCGACAGGGGGACAGATACGCAGTATTTT.

The count of this clone is one. The chain employs TRBV10-3 and TRBJ2-7; tentative D call: TRBD2 (5 bases). The CDR3 length is 17 residues. In germline, CDR1 is ENHRY, CDR2 SYGVKD. The V gene lost 0 bases and the J gene lost 5 bases, with 20 bases spanning the gap. For the CDR3, the DNA is TGTGCCATCAGTGAGTCGAGGTTCGGGAAGTTTGGCCACGAGCAGTACTTC. Its translation: CAISESRFGKFGHEQYF.

The chain couples TRBV28 to TRBJ2-5; 8 nucleotides align to TRBD1. The CDR3 is made up of 14 amino acids. V gave up 6 bases and J gave up 3 bases; unmatched junction bases: 6. Germline CDR1 reads MDHEN; CDR2 reads SYDVKM. Written as DNA, the CDR3 is TGTGCCAGCAGACCAGACAGGGGCGAAGAGACCCAGTACTTC. As protein: CASRPDRGEETQYF.